Below, 30 T cell receptor beta chains from the same sample are listed, as sequenced in a study of T cell repertoires in cytomegalovirus infection. TCRdb re-called the reads through MiXCR, storing one row per CDR3 protein. The table shows around 740,000 distinct CDR3 sequences, with 35% to 40% occurring only once. Material: PBMCs. The receptors stem from a human donor in good health (CMV status not recorded). Some clones in this sample may be carry-over from other donors' samples.

The J gene is TRBJ2-3, the V gene TRBV29-1; weak D call: TRBD2 (6 bases). CDR3 length: 15 residues. The germline CDR1 and CDR2 sequences are SQVTM and ANQGSEA. Trimming took 5 bases from V and 1 from J, leaving 16 bases between them. The CDR3: CSVTRLGRGTDTQYF. CDR3 in DNA: TGCAGCGTTACCCGACTAGGGCGGGGCACAGATACGCAGTATTTT.

The rearrangement uses TRBV7-9 and TRBJ1-2; 7 positions match TRBD1. After removal of 6 bases from V and 0 bases from J, the junction contained 4 bases not matched to a gene. The CDR3 extends over 14 amino acids. From germline, CDR1 is SEHNR and CDR2 FQNEAQ (reference sequence). CDR3 nucleotides: TGTGCCAGCAGGGGGACAGCAGCTAACTATGGCTACACCTTC. Protein: CASRGTAANYGYTF.

The chain uses TRBV5-4 and TRBJ1-1; D is possibly TRBD1 (6 bases). The CDR3 has 13 residues. Looked up from germline, CDR1 is SGHNT and CDR2 is YYREEE (reference sequence). V shed 4 bases and J shed 6 bases, with 13 bases lying between them. CDR3 sequence: CASSLTGFPEAFF. In DNA form, the CDR3 reads TGTGCCAGCAGCCTTACAGGGTTTCCTGAAGCTTTCTTT.

This sequence joins TRBV9 and TRBJ1-1, with D possibly TRBD1 on 5 matching bases. The CDR3 is 13 residues long. Germline V gives CDR1 SGDLS, CDR2 YYNGEE. V dropped 0 bases and J dropped 11 bases, with 14 bases sitting between them. The CDR3 DNA sequence: TGTGCCAGCAGCGTAGGGGGGATTAGCGGCGCTTTCTTT. Its protein product is CASSVGGISGAFF.

This clonotype was counted many times. This sequence joins TRBV7-2 and TRBJ2-7; a weak D match, TRBD1 (5 bases). In germline, CDR1 is SGHTA, CDR2 FQGNSA. CDR3 length equals 11 residues. V shed 5 bases and J shed 6 bases, with 8 bases lying between them. CDR3 nucleotide sequence: TGTGCCAGCAGCGGGGCTACCGAGCAGTACTTC. Its translation is CASSGATEQYF.

There are a few counts of this clonotype. V gene TRBV28 combines with J gene TRBJ2-7, with 10 bases identical to TRBD2. This CDR3 spans 14 amino acids. The V and J ends lost 3 bases and 6 bases, in that order; junction bases with no gene match: 5. The germline gives CDR1 MDHEN, CDR2 SYDVKM. This CDR3 reads CASSLTSGLREQYF. The CDR3 DNA follows: TGTGCCAGCAGTTTGACTAGCGGGTTGCGCGAGCAGTACTTC. Full variable domain (missing parts from reference TRBV28 and TRBJ2-7): DVKVTQSSRYLVKRTGEKVFLECVQDMDHENMFWYRQDPGLGLRLIYFSYDVKMKEKGDIPEGYSVSREKKERFSLILESASTNQTSMYLCASSLTSGLREQYFGPGTRLTVT.

A few counts support this clonotype. The chain carries TRBV28 and TRBJ2-1; the D call may be TRBD1 or TRBD2 (5 bases each). The CDR3 length is 16 residues. V was shortened by 0 bases and J by 0 bases, with 9 bases between the two germline ends. Looked up from germline, CDR1 is MDHEN and CDR2 is SYDVKM. CDR3 bases: TGTGCCAGCAGTTTATGGGGTGGGGGCTCCTACAATGAGCAGTTCTTC. This codes for CASSLWGGGSYNEQFF.

This clonotype occurred once. The chain is built from TRBV5-1 and TRBJ2-5; 9 positions agree with TRBD1. CDR1 and CDR2 (germline): SGHRS, YFSETQ. The V gene end was trimmed by 3 bases and the J gene end by 3 bases; junction bases not matched to a gene: 3. The CDR3 has 14 amino acids. The CDR3: CASSYRTGEETQYF. CDR3 bases: TGCGCCAGCAGCTACCGGACAGGGGAAGAGACCCAGTACTTC.

This clonotype was counted at least ten times. The gene calls are TRBV7-2 and TRBJ2-3; D gene unclear. The CDR3 is made up of 13 amino acids. With 5 bases removed from V and 4 bases from J, the gap between germline ends came to 10 bases. CDR1 SGHTA and CDR2 FQGNSA come from the germline V gene. CDR3 DNA: TGTGCCAGCAGCATACGACGGGCAGATACGCAGTATTTT. Translation: CASSIRRADTQYF.

The gene calls are TRBV27 and TRBJ1-5; D unclear. The V and J ends lost 2 bases and 7 bases respectively, with 9 bases between them. The length of the CDR3 is 13 residues. The germline V gene encodes CDR1 MNHEY and CDR2 SMNVEV (reference sequence). CDR3 DNA sequence: TGTGCCAGCAGTTTACGGGAGGACCAGCCCCAGCATTTT. Translation: CASSLREDQPQHF.

This clonotype showed up just a few times. The chain uses TRBV19 and TRBJ2-4; D might be TRBD1 (5 bases). V gave up 10 bases and J gave up 0 bases, with 19 bases separating them. The CDR3 extends over 16 amino acids. Germline V CDR1 and CDR2: LNHDA, SQIVND (reference sequence). This CDR3 reads CANSWGVAIAKNIQYF. CDR3 DNA: TGTGCCAATTCCTGGGGCGTTGCAATAGCCAAAAACATTCAGTACTTC.

The chain uses TRBV7-6 and TRBJ2-1, with D perhaps matching TRBD1 (6 bases). The V end was cut by 3 bases, the J end by 2 bases, with 11 bases between. CDR3 length: 15 residues. CDR1 is SGHVS, CDR2 FNYEAQ, per germline. CDR3 in DNA: TGTGCCAGCAGCTTTACAGGGCAAGCCTACAATGAGCAGTTCTTC. Protein: CASSFTGQAYNEQFF. The full variable domain, in which reference TRBV7-6 and TRBJ2-1 provide the parts outside the CDR3, is GAGVSQSPRYKVTKRGQDVALRCDPISGHVSLYWYRQALGQGPEFLTYFNYEAQQDKSGLPNDRFSAERPEGSISTLTIQRTEQRDSAMYRCASSFTGQAYNEQFFGPGTRLTVL.

This clonotype was seen a few times. The V call is TRBV27, the J call TRBJ2-7; 8 bases align to TRBD1. Germline V gene data show CDR1 as MNHEY and CDR2 as SMNVEV (reference sequence). The J segment lost 3 bases and the V segment lost 5 bases, leaving 9 bases of the junction unmatched. The CDR3 sequence is 15 residues long. This CDR3 is CASSAQGARIYEQYF. The DNA for the CDR3 is TGTGCCAGCAGTGCGCAGGGGGCTAGGATCTACGAGCAGTACTTC.

The J gene is TRBJ1-1, the V gene TRBV19; no clear D gene. Trimming took off 1 base at V and 4 bases at J, with 16 bases between the two ends. Germline lookup yields CDR1 LNHDA and CDR2 SQIVND (reference sequence). The CDR3 has 16 residues. CDR3 bases: TGTGCCAGTAGTATAGTCTACTCGGGGATCGGCACTGAAGCTTTCTTT. It codes for CASSIVYSGIGTEAFF.

This chain uses TRBV28 with TRBJ2-1; D tentatively reads TRBD1 or TRBD2 (5 bases each). The ends were cut back, 5 bases at V and 8 bases at J, with 13 bases in the middle. This CDR3 has 13 residues. The germline CDR1 and CDR2 sequences are MDHEN and SYDVKM. This CDR3 is CASSERGSDEQFF. In nucleotides, the CDR3 is TGTGCCAGCAGTGAGAGGGGTTCCGATGAGCAGTTCTTC.

There are a few counts of this clonotype. The chain is built from TRBV20-1 and TRBJ2-7; D is possibly TRBD1 or TRBD2 (6 bases each). The V gene lost 6 bases and the J gene lost 1 base, with 19 bases spanning the gap. The CDR3 extends over 15 amino acids. CDR1 and CDR2 from the germline V gene are DFQATT and SNEGSKA (reference sequence). Here the CDR3 reads CSARGALHTSYEQYF. CDR3 DNA: TGCAGTGCAAGGGGGGCTTTACACACGTCCTACGAGCAGTACTTC.

This clonotype was picked up many times. This sequence joins TRBV28 and TRBJ1-5, with 8 bases lining up with TRBD1. The CDR3 consists of 16 residues. Germline lookup yields CDR1 MDHEN and CDR2 SYDVKM. Trimming at V came to 6 bases and at J to 4 bases, leaving 11 bases not matched to a gene. The CDR3 here is CASSISRQGFNQPQHF. The CDR3 DNA reads as TGTGCCAGCAGCATATCTAGACAGGGGTTTAATCAGCCCCAGCATTTT.

This clonotype was counted ten times or more. The chain uses TRBV28 and TRBJ1-3, with D uncertain. The V and J ends lost 2 bases and 0 bases respectively, with 11 bases between them. Germline V gene lookup returns CDR1 MDHEN and CDR2 SYDVKM. This CDR3 comprises 16 residues. The DNA of the CDR3 is TGTGCCAGCAGTTTAGTGGCCAGCCTCTCTGGAAACACCATATATTTT. Translating it yields CASSLVASLSGNTIYF.

This clonotype was observed a few times. The gene calls are TRBV11-2 and TRBJ2-5; D is possibly TRBD1 (6 bases). The CDR3 is 15 residues long. Germline-derived CDR1 and CDR2 are SGHAT and FQNNGV. Trimming shortened V by 4 bases and J by 0 bases, and 12 bases separated the two germline ends. Written as DNA, the CDR3 is TGTGCCAGCAGCTCAAATACAGGGTACCAAGAGACCCAGTACTTC. This gives the protein CASSSNTGYQETQYF.

With regard to this clonotype: The junction does not match germline at one end; this may be a read error. The gene calls are TRBV27 and TRBJ1-6; unclear D gene. Germline values: CDR1 MNHEY, CDR2 SMNVEV (reference sequence). CDR3 length: 12 amino acids. The CDR3 protein is CASSYPNTPLHF. CDR3 coding DNA: TGTGCCAGCAGTTACCCTAATACACCCCTCCACTTT.

This clonotype appeared a few times. V and J are TRBV19 and TRBJ1-2; 8 bases align to TRBD1. This CDR3 spans 14 amino acids. CDR1 LNHDA and CDR2 SQIVND come from the germline V gene (reference sequence). The trim removed 5 bases at V and 4 bases at J, leaving 6 bases unmatched. The CDR3 region has the DNA TGTGCCAGTAGTCCATGGACAGGGCCCTATGGCTACACCTTC. Translated, it gives CASSPWTGPYGYTF.

This clonotype was seen many times. The chain uses TRBV27 and TRBJ1-1; no clear D. The germline V gene encodes CDR1 MNHEY and CDR2 SMNVEV (reference sequence). This CDR3 comprises 14 residues. Between the trimmed V and J ends, which lost 6 bases and 0 bases, there was a span of 11 bases. The CDR3: CASSLRRMNTEAFF. CDR3 bases: TGTGCCAGCAGCCTTCGTAGGATGAACACTGAAGCTTTCTTT.

This clonotype was seen a single time. The rearrangement links TRBV5-8 to TRBJ1-3; D uncertain. With 7 bases removed from V and 1 base from J, the gap between germline ends came to 15 bases. The CDR3 extends over 15 amino acids. From germline, CDR1 is SGHTS and CDR2 YDEGEE. CDR3 residues: CASGKGLTSGNTIYF. The DNA for the CDR3 is TGTGCCAGCGGTAAGGGCCTCACTTCTGGAAACACCATATATTTT.

This clonotype showed up just a few times. Here the CDR3 reads CSASPQTVRETQYF. The CDR3 DNA reads TGCAGTGCTAGTCCCCAAACGGTTCGGGAGACCCAGTACTTC. V is TRBV20-1 and J is TRBJ2-5; D gene unclear. Germline loops: CDR1 DFQATT, CDR2 SNEGSKA (reference sequence). The CDR3 consists of 14 residues. V lost 3 bases and J 5 bases, leaving 16 bases between the germline ends.

This chain links TRBV5-1 with TRBJ2-1, with 9 bases fitting TRBD2. Trimming cost V 3 bases and J 5 bases; bases outside gene matches: 12. CDR1 and CDR2 from the germline V gene are SGHRS and YFSETQ. This CDR3 comprises 17 residues. CDR3 in DNA: TGCGCCAGCAGCTGGGGGGTCGCGGGAGGGCCCCACAATGAGCAGTTCTTC. Protein: CASSWGVAGGPHNEQFF.

This clonotype was observed a few times. The gene calls are TRBV4-1 and TRBJ1-4; maybe TRBD1 (5 bases). The CDR3 is 17 residues long. Germline V gives CDR1 MGHRA, CDR2 YSYEKL. Trimming took off 0 bases at V and 5 bases at J, with 16 bases between the two ends. Written as DNA, the CDR3 is TGCGCCAGCAGCCAAGATTCGGGGGGATTTGGGAATGAAAAACTGTTTTTT. It specifies CASSQDSGGFGNEKLFF.

This chain links TRBV2 with TRBJ2-1, with D unclear. V lost 7 bases and J 5 bases, leaving 12 bases between the germline ends. Germline CDR1 and CDR2: SNHLY and FYNNEI. This CDR3 contains 13 residues. CDR3 residues: CASNGLGHNEQFF. The CDR3 nucleotides read TGTGCCAGCAATGGGCTTGGACACAATGAGCAGTTCTTC.

The chain has TRBV24-1 and TRBJ2-7, with 8 bases that match TRBD2. J was trimmed by 2 bases and V by 1 base; bases with no gene match: 12. CDR1 and CDR2 (germline): KGHDR, SFDVKD. This CDR3 has 18 residues. As DNA, the CDR3 is TGTGCCACCAGTGATTTTCCTTTTGCAGCGGGAGATCCCTACGAGCAGTACTTC. It is translated as CATSDFPFAAGDPYEQYF.

V is TRBV11-3 and J is TRBJ1-1; 10 bases line up with TRBD1. This CDR3 has 18 amino acids. The V segment lost 1 base and the J segment 2 bases; nucleotides outside the gene matches: 10. CDR1 and CDR2 from the germline V gene are SGHNT and YENEEA. This CDR3 reads CASSLVRGDRGTNTEAFF. CDR3 nucleotide sequence: TGTGCCAGCAGCTTAGTAAGGGGGGACAGGGGAACAAACACTGAAGCTTTCTTT.

This rearrangement joins TRBV5-6 to TRBJ2-7; D is perhaps TRBD2 (6 bases). This CDR3 contains 14 residues. Germline V gene data show CDR1 as SGHDT and CDR2 as YYEEEE. The V end was cut by 2 bases, the J end by 2 bases, with 11 bases between. The CDR3 region has the DNA TGTGCCAGCAGCTTCAGCTCGGGAGCCTACGAGCAGTACTTC. Translation gives CASSFSSGAYEQYF.